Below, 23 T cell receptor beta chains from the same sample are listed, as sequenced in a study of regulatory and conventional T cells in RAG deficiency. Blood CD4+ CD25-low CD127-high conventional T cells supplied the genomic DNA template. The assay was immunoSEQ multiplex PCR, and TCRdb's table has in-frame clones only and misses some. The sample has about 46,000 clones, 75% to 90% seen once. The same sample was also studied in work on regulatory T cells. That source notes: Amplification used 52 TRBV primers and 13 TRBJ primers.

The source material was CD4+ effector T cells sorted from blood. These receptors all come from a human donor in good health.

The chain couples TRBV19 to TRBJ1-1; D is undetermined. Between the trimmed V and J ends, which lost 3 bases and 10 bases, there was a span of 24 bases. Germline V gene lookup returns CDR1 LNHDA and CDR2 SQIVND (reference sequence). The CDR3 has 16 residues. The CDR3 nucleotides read TGTGCCAGTAGTATGCTTTTTAAACCTCCCCGAGAGGGAGCTTTCTTT. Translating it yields CASSMLFKPPREGAFF.

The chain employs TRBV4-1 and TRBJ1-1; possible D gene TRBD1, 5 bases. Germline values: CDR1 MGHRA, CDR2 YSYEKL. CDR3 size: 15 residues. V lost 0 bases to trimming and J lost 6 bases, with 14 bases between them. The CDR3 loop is CASSQDRGSTSEAFF. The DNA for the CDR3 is TGCGCCAGCAGCCAAGATCGGGGGTCTACGTCTGAAGCTTTCTTT.

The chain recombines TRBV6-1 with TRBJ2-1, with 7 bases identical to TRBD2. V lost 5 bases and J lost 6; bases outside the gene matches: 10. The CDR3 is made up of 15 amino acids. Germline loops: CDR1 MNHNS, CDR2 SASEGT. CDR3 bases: TGTGCCAGCAGTAAGCCGGGACTACAGACCAATGAGCAGTTCTTC. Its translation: CASSKPGLQTNEQFF.

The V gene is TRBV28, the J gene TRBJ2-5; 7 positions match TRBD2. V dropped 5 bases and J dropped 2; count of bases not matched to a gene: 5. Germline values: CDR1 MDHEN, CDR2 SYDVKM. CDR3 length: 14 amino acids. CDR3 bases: TGTGCCAGCAGTCGCATTAGCGGGCAAGAGACCCAGTACTTC. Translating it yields CASSRISGQETQYF.

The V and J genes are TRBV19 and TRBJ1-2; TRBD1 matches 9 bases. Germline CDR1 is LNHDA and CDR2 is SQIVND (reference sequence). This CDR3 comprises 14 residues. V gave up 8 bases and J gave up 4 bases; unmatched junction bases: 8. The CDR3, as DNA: TGTGCCAGTCGCGTACAGGGGGCTGGCTATGGCTACACCTTC. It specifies CASRVQGAGYGYTF.

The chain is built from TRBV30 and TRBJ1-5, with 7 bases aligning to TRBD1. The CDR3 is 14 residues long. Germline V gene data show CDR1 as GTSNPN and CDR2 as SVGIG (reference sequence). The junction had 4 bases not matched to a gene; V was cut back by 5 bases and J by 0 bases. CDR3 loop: CAWAGTASNQPQHF. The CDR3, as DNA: TGTGCCTGGGCCGGGACAGCTAGCAATCAGCCCCAGCATTTT.

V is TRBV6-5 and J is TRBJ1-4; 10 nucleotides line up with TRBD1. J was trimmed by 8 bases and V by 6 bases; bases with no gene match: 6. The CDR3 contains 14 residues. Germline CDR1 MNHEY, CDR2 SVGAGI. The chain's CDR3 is CASRGQGSGEKLFF. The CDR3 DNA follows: TGTGCCAGCAGGGGACAGGGGTCAGGCGAAAAACTGTTTTTT.

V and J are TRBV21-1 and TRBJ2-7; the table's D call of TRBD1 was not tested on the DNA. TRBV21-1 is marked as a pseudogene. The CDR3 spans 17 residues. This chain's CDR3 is CASSKGTWDRGMDEQYF. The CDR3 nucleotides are TGTGCCAGCAGCAAAGGAACTTGGGACAGGGGCATGGACGAGCAGTACTTC.

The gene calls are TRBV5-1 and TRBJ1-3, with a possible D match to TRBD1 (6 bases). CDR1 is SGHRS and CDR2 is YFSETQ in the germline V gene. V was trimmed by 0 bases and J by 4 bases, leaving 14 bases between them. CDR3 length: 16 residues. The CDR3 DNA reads TGCGCCAGCAGCTTGGGACCTGGGGGGACAGGAAACACCATATATTTT. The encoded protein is CASSLGPGGTGNTIYF.

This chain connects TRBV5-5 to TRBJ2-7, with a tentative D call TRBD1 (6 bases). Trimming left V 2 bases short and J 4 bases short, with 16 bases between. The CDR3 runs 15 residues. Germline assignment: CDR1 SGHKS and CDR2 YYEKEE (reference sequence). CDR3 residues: CASSLGEGEIYEQYF. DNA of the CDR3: TGTGCCAGCAGCTTAGGTGAGGGGGAGATATACGAGCAGTACTTC. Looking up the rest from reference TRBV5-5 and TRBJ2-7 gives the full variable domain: DAGVTQSPTHLIKTRGQQVTLRCSPISGHKSVSWYQQVLGQGPQFIFQYYEKEERGRGNFPDRFSARQFPNYSSELNVNALLLGDSALYLCASSLGEGEIYEQYFGPGTRLTVT.

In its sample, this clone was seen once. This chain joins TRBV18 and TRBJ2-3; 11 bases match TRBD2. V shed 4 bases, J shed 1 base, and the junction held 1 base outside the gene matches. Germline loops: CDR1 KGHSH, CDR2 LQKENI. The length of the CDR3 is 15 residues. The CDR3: CASSLLAGGTDTQYF. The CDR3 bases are TGTGCCAGCTCACTACTAGCGGGAGGCACAGATACGCAGTATTTT.

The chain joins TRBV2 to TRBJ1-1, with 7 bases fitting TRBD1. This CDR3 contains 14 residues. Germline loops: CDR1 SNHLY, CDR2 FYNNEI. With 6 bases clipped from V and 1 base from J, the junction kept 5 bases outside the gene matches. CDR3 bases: TGTGCCAGCAGCCAGGGGGTCCCGAACACTGAAGCTTTCTTT. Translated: CASSQGVPNTEAFF.

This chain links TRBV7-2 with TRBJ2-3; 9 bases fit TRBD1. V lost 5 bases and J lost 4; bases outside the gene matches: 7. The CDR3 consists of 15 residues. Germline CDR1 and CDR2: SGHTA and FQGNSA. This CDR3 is CASSPRDRVPDTQYF. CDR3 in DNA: TGTGCCAGCAGCCCCCGGGACAGGGTACCAGATACGCAGTATTTT.

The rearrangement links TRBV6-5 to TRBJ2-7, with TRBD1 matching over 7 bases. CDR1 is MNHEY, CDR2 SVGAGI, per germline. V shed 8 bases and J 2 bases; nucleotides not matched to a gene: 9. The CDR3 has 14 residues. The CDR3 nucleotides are TGTGCCAGCCGGCTGAACAGGGGAGCCTACGAGCAGTACTTC. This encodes CASRLNRGAYEQYF.

The CDR3 DNA sequence: TGTGCCAGCAGCTTAGGGGGGGCTATTGGAAACACCATATATTTT. Translating it yields CASSLGGAIGNTIYF. V gene TRBV13 combines with J gene TRBJ1-3; possibly TRBD1 for D (6 bases). Trimming removed 0 bases from V and 3 bases from J, with 9 bases in between. The CDR3 is made up of 15 amino acids. The germline V gene has CDR1 PRHDT and CDR2 FYEKMQ (reference sequence).

This chain's CDR3 is CASSSREGLAGGREQFF. CDR3 nucleotide sequence: TGCGCCAGCAGCTCGAGAGAGGGGCTAGCGGGAGGTCGTGAGCAGTTCTTC. The chain combines TRBV5-1 with TRBJ2-1; TRBD2 aligns across 11 bases. With V trimmed by 3 bases and J by 9 bases, 14 bases remained unmatched. CDR1 is SGHRS and CDR2 is YFSETQ in the germline V gene. CDR3 length: 17 residues. Full variable domain (remainder filled in from reference TRBV5-1 and TRBJ2-1): KAGVTQTPRYLIKTRGQQVTLSCSPISGHRSVSWYQQTPGQGLQFLFEYFSETQRNKGNFPGRFSGRQFSNSRSEMNVSTLELGDSALYLCASSSREGLAGGREQFFGPGTRLTVL.

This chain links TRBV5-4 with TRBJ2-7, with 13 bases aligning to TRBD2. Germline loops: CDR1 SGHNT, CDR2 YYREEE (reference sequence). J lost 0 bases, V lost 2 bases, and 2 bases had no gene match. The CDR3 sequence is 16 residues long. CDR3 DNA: TGTGCCAGCAGCTTCGGGACTAGCGGGATCTCCTACGAGCAGTACTTC. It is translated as CASSFGTSGISYEQYF.

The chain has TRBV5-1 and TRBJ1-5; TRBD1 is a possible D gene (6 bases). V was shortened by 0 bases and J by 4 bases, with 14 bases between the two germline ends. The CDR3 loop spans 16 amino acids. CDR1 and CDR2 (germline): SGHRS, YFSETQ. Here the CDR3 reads CASSLGGQMINQPQHF. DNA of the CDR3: TGCGCCAGCAGCTTGGGGGGACAAATGATAAATCAGCCCCAGCATTTT. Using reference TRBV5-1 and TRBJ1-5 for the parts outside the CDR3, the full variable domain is KAGVTQTPRYLIKTRGQQVTLSCSPISGHRSVSWYQQTPGQGLQFLFEYFSETQRNKGNFPGRFSGRQFSNSRSEMNVSTLELGDSALYLCASSLGGQMINQPQHFGDGTRLSIL.

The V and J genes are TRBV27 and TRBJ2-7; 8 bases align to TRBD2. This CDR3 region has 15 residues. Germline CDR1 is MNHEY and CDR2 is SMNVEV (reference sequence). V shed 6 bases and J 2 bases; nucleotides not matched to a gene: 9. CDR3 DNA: TGTGCCAGCAGCCAACAAGCGGGGGTAACCTACGAGCAGTACTTC. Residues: CASSQQAGVTYEQYF.

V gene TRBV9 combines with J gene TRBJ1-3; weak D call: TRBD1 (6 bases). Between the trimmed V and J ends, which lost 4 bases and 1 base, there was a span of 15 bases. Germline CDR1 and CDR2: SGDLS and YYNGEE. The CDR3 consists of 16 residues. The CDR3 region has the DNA TGTGCCAGCAGCAACGGACAGCCAAAATCTGGAAACACCATATATTTT. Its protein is CASSNGQPKSGNTIYF.

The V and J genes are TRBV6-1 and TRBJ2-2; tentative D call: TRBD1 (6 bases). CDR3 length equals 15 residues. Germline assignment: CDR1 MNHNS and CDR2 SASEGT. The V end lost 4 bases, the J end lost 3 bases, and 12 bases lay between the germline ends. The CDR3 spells CASSGRDTYTGELFF. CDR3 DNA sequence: TGTGCCAGCAGTGGACGGGACACCTACACCGGGGAGCTGTTTTTT.

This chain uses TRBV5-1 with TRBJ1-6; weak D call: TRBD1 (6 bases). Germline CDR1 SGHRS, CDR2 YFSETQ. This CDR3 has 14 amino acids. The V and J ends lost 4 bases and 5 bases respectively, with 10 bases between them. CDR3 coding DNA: TGCGCCAGCAGCCGGGGGGCTGATAATTCACCCCTCCACTTT. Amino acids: CASSRGADNSPLHF.

CDR3 DNA sequence: TGCGCCAGCAGCGCGACTAGCGTCGAGCAGTACTTC. This encodes CASSATSVEQYF. V gene TRBV5-1 combines with J gene TRBJ2-7, with TRBD2 matching over 8 bases. Germline V CDR1 and CDR2: SGHRS, YFSETQ. The CDR3 contains 12 residues. V lost 4 bases and J lost 6; bases outside the gene matches: 3.